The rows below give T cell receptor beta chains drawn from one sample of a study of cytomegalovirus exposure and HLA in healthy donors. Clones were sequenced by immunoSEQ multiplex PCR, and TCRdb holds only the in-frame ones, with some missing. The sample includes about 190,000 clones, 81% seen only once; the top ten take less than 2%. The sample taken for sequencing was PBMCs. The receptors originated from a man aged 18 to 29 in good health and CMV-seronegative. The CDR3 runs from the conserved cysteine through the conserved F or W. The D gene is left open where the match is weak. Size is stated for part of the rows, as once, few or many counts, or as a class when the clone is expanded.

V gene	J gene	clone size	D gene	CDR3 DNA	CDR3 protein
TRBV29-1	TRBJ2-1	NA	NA	TGCAGCGTTGGTACTAGTCTCTACAATGAGCAGTTCTTC	CSVGTSLYNEQFF
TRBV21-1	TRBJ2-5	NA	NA	TGTGCCAGCAGCAAAGGGGGACAGGTCCCATTTGAGACCCAGTACTTC	CASSKGGQVPFETQYF
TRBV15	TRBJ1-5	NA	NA	TGTGCCACCAGCAGACAGGGTAGCAATCAGCCCCAGCATTTT	CATSRQGSNQPQHF
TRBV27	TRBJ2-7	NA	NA	TGTGCCAGCAGTCCCTCCCACGGCTCCTACGAGCAGTACTTC	CASSPSHGSYEQYF
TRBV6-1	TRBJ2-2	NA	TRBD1	TGTGCCAGCAGGAAGGACAGGGACCGGGAGCTGTTTTTT	CASRKDRDRELFF
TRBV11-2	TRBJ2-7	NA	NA	TGTGCCAGCAGCCCTCTGGACGGGGGGCCAAGCTACGAGCAGTACTTC	CASSPLDGGPSYEQYF
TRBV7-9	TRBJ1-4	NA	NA	TGTGCCAGCAGCTCTAGACAGAAGAATGAAAAACTGTTTTTT	CASSSRQKNEKLFF
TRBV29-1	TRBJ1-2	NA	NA	TGCAGCGTTGGTCCTGAGGACTATGGCTACACCTTC	CSVGPEDYGYTF
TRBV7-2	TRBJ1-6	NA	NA	TGTGCCAGCAGCTTAGCGTTTGGAGGGGTAGGCAATTCACCCCTCCACTTT	CASSLAFGGVGNSPLHF
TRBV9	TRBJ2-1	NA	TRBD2	TGTGCCAGCAGCACGGGACTAGCCTACAATGAGCAGTTCTTC	CASSTGLAYNEQFF
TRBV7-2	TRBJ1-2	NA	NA	TGTGCCAGCAGCTTAGCGGCGGCTACCTACTATGGCTACACCTTC	CASSLAAATYYGYTF
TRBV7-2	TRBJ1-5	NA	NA	TGCGCCAGCAGCCCAGGGAGGCGGGCGGGTCAGCCCCAGCATTTT	CASSPGRRAGQPQHF
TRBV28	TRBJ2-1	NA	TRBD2	TGTGCCAGCAGCCCTGGGACTAGCGGATACAATGAGCAGTTCTTC	CASSPGTSGYNEQFF
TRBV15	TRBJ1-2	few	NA	TGTGCCACCAGCGCAGGACAGAATTCCTATGGCTACACCTTC	CATSAGQNSYGYTF
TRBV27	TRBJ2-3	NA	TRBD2	TGTGCCAGCACCGAGGCGGGGGTTAGCACAGATACGCAGTATTTT	CASTEAGVSTDTQYF
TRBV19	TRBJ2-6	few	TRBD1	TGTGCCAGTAGTATCCCACAGGGGACCCTTGGGGCCAACGTCCTGACTTTC	CASSIPQGTLGANVLTF
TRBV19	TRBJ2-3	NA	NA	TGTGCCAGTAGTATTACGGGGGCAGATACGCAGTATTTT	CASSITGADTQYF
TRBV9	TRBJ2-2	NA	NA	TGTGCCAGCAGCCCCAGTGGGCTTTCGACCGGGGAGCTGTTTTTT	CASSPSGLSTGELFF
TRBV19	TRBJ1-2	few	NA	TGTGCCAGTAGTCTGGCCTATGGCTACACCTTC	CASSLAYGYTF
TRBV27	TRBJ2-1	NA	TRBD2	TGTGCCAGCAGGTTTAAGCGGGAGAAGGGTATAAATGAGCAGTTCTTC	CASRFKREKGINEQFF
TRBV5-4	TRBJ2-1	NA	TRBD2	TGTGCCAGCAGCTTAGGCTTCGGACTAGCGGGAGTGGGGGAGCAGTTCTTC	CASSLGFGLAGVGEQFF
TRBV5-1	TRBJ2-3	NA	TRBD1	TGCGCCAGCAGCCCTTGGGTCGGGGACAGGGGCACAGATACGCAGTATTTT	CASSPWVGDRGTDTQYF
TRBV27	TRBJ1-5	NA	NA	TGTGCCAGCAGTTTAGAGGCAGGGCGACAGCCCCAGCATTTT	CASSLEAGRQPQHF
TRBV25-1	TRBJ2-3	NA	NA	TGTGCCAGCAACAGGGAGACAGATACGCAGTATTTT	CASNRETDTQYF
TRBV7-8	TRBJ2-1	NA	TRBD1	TGTGCCAGCAGTCACACAGGGGGGTCCTCCTACAATGAGCAGTTCTTC	CASSHTGGSSYNEQFF
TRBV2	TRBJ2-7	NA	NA	TGTGCCAGCAGTGAAATTCGAGGGTACTACGAGCAGTACTTC	CASSEIRGYYEQYF
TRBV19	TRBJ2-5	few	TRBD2	TGTGCCAGTAGTATGAGGGCTAGCGGGCGTCAAGAGACCCAGTACTTC	CASSMRASGRQETQYF
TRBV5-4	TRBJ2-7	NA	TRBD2	TGTGCCAGCAGCTTGGGACTAGCGGGAGGTTTAAGAGGCTACGAGCAGTACTTC	CASSLGLAGGLRGYEQYF
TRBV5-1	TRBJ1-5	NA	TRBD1	TGCGCCAGCAGCTTGGGGACTTCAGGGGGAGGTCAGCCCCAGCATTTT	CASSLGTSGGGQPQHF
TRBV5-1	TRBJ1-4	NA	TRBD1	TGCGCCAGCAGCTTTGGGGACAGAGGGGAAAAACTGTTTTTT	CASSFGDRGEKLFF
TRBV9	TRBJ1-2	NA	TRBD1	TGTGCCAGCAGCGCTCCAGGACAGGAACATAACTATGGCTACACCTTC	CASSAPGQEHNYGYTF
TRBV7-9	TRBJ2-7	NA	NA	TGTGCCAGCAGCTTAGCGCAGGGTGTGAAGGGGAGGTACGAGCAGTACTTC	CASSLAQGVKGRYEQYF
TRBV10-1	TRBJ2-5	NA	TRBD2	TGCGCCAGCAGTGAGGGGGCATACGGACTAGAAGAGACCCAGTACTTC	CASSEGAYGLEETQYF
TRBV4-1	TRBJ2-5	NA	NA	TGCGCCAGCAGCCAAGGAGGCCCAGGAGGGACCCAGTACTTC	CASSQGGPGGTQYF
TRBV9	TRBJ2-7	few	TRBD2	TGTGCCAGCAGCGTAGTAGACAGCGGGGAGGGTTTATTTGAGCAGTACTTC	CASSVVDSGEGLFEQYF
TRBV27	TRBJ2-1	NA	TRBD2	TGTGCCAGCAGTACGGGACTAGCGGGAATGAATGAGCAGTTCTTC	CASSTGLAGMNEQFF
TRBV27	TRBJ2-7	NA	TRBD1	TGTGCCAGCAGTTTAAATCGGGACAGGGGTCACGAGCAGTACTTC	CASSLNRDRGHEQYF
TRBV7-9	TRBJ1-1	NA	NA	TGTTCCAGCAGCTCTCAGATGAACACTGAAGCTTTCTTT	CSSSSQMNTEAFF
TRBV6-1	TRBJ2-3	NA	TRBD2	TGTGCCAGCAGTGCTGGGGATAGCGGGGGGGCAGATACGCAGTATTTT	CASSAGDSGGADTQYF
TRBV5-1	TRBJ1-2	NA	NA	TGCGCCAGCAGCTTGCAGGGGAACTATGGCTACACCTTC	CASSLQGNYGYTF
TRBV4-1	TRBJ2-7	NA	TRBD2	TGCGCCAGCAGCCAAGATGTTTCGGGAGGTATCTACGAGCAGTACTTC	CASSQDVSGGIYEQYF
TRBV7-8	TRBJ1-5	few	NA	TGTGCCAGCAGCCCCAGTTTGGGCAATCAGCCCCAGCATTTT	CASSPSLGNQPQHF
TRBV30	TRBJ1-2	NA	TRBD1	TGTGCCTGGAGGGACAGGTCCGCCGAAGGCTACACCTTC	CAWRDRSAEGYTF
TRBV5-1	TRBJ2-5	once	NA	TGCGCCAGTCACTCGCGAGAGACCCAGTACTTC	CASHSRETQYF
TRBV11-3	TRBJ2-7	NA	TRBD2	TGTGCCAGCAGCCCAACGCCGCTAGCGGGGGGCATCCACGAGCAGTACTTC	CASSPTPLAGGIHEQYF